The rows below give T cell receptor beta chains drawn from one sample of a study of blood T cells in healthy people across ages. A single record per CDR3 protein comes from TCRdb applying MiXCR to the 5' RACE reads. The table includes hundreds of thousands of distinct CDR3 sequences, more than 25% detected once. Input material: blood. Receptors originate from a woman of 80 years or more in good health. The CDR3 runs from the conserved cysteine through the conserved F or W. The D gene is left open where the match is weak. Clone sizes are given selectively: once, few, many, or a class where the clone is expanded.

few	.	TRBV6-2/TRBV6-3	TRBJ2-3	TGTGCCAGCAGGAAACCCCAGGCAGATACGCAGTATTTT	CASRKPQADTQYF
.	.	TRBV7-2	TRBJ2-1	TGTGCCAGCAGCTTAGGTCTTCTAGCGCCCTACAATGAGCAGTTCTTC	CASSLGLLAPYNEQFF
.	TRBD1	TRBV6-5	TRBJ2-7	TGTGCCAGCAGAACCGGGACAGGGGTGATCGAGCAGTACTTC	CASRTGTGVIEQYF
.	TRBD1	TRBV6-1	TRBJ2-6	TGTGCCAGCAGTGAAGGACAGGGGATCTCTGGGGCCAACGTCCTGACTTTC	CASSEGQGISGANVLTF
.	.	TRBV12-3/TRBV12-4	TRBJ1-2	TGTGCCAGCACCCTAGGACACCGAGCTAACTATGGCTACACCTTC	CASTLGHRANYGYTF
many	TRBD2	TRBV6-2/TRBV6-3	TRBJ2-1	TGTGCCAGCAGTTACCTAAGTCGGGGTAGCGGGGGCCCGTACAATGAGCAGTTCTTC	CASSYLSRGSGGPYNEQFF
.	TRBD1	TRBV5-1	TRBJ1-1	TGCGCCAGCAGCTTAAAGGGACAGGGTCACCAGGCTTCTGAAGCTTTCTTT	CASSLKGQGHQASEAFF
many	TRBD1	TRBV14	TRBJ2-5	TGTGCCAGCAGCCAAGCGGGGACAGGGAAGGGAGAGACCCAGTACTTC	CASSQAGTGKGETQYF
.	.	TRBV20-1	TRBJ2-5	TGCAGTGCTAGAGAACCGCAGCAAGAGACCCAGTACTTC	CSAREPQQETQYF
many	.	TRBV4-2	TRBJ1-6	TGTGCCAGCAGCCAAGGCAGGGAAGGTTACTCACCCCTCCACTTT	CASSQGREGYSPLHF
.	.	TRBV30	TRBJ2-7	TGTGCCTGGAGTGTACTCGGCAGGAAAGGGGAGCAGTACTTC	CAWSVLGRKGEQYF
.	.	TRBV19	TRBJ2-3	TGTGCCAGTAGTATAGGACAGACTAGCACAGATACGCAGTATTTT	CASSIGQTSTDTQYF
few	TRBD1	TRBV7-2	TRBJ2-7	TGTGCCAGCAGCTTCCTGACAGGGGGCAGGGACGAGCAGTACTTC	CASSFLTGGRDEQYF
many	.	TRBV9	TRBJ2-1	TGTGCCAGCAGCGTCGGGCACACCCACAATGAGCAGTTCTTC	CASSVGHTHNEQFF
many	.	TRBV6-6	TRBJ1-6	TGTGCCAGCAGTCCCGGGACAAGTAATTCACCCCTCCACTTT	CASSPGTSNSPLHF
many	TRBD1	TRBV6-2/TRBV6-3	TRBJ2-4	TGTGCCAGCAGTTACTCGCAGGGGGCGAGCGCCAAAAACATTCAGTACTTC	CASSYSQGASAKNIQYF
.	.	TRBV15	TRBJ2-7	TGTGCCACCAGCACCCGAAACTACGAGCAGTACTTC	CATSTRNYEQYF